This is a list of T cell receptor beta chains from one sample in a study of CD8 T cells in Susac syndrome. TCRdb re-analysed the immunoSEQ multiplex PCR reads in MiXCR, keeping a single row per CDR3 protein. The sample contains roughly 400,000 distinct CDR3 sequences, approximately 85% of which appear only once. The sample taken for sequencing was CD8+ T cells from PBMCs. These receptors all come from a human donor with multiple sclerosis. Each CDR3 is given with its conserved first and last residue. The D gene is left open where the match is weak.

D | J | V | CDR3 | DNA
TRBD1 | TRBJ1-1 | TRBV2 | CAFRDRANTEAFF | TGTGCCTTCCGGGACAGGGCTAACACTGAAGCTTTCTTT
. | TRBJ2-2 | TRBV15 | CATSRDLFSSAGELFF | TGTGCCACCAGCAGAGATCTTTTCTCGTCCGCCGGGGAGCTGTTTTTT
. | TRBJ2-7 | TRBV5-4 | CASSSSEFYEQYF | TGTGCCAGCAGTTCTAGCGAGTTCTACGAGCAGTACTTC
TRBD1 | TRBJ2-7 | TRBV15 | CATSGGDREHPGHYEQYF | TGTGCCACCAGCGGAGGGGACAGGGAGCACCCCGGCCACTACGAGCAGTACTTC
TRBD1 | TRBJ1-4 | TRBV6-6 | CASRTGQGGEKLFF | TGTGCCAGCAGAACCGGACAGGGCGGCGAAAAACTGTTTTTT
. | TRBJ1-5 | TRBV6-1 | CASSEVAWAGSNQPQHF | TGTGCCAGCAGTGAAGTTGCTTGGGCAGGGTCGAATCAGCCCCAGCATTTT
TRBD1 | TRBJ1-1 | TRBV19 | CASSLYYRGRDTEAFF | TGTGCCAGTAGTCTATATTACAGGGGGCGAGACACTGAAGCTTTCTTT
. | TRBJ1-2 | TRBV27 | CAHSVPFRVAIFLCANYGYTF | TGTGCCCACAGTGTCCCTTTTAGAGTGGCTATATTCTTATGTGCTAACTATGGCTACACCTTC
. | TRBJ1-1 | TRBV7-9 | CASSLGGRAEAFF | TGTGCCAGCAGCTTAGGCGGGCGGGCTGAAGCTTTCTTT
. | TRBJ1-5 | TRBV3-1 | CASSQGQEIYHGPQHF | TGTGCCAGCAGCCAAGGGCAGGAGATCTATCATGGTCCCCAGCATTTT
. | TRBJ2-3 | TRBV7-3 | CASSVPGEATQYF | TGTGCCAGCAGCGTACCAGGGGAGGCTACGCAGTATTTT